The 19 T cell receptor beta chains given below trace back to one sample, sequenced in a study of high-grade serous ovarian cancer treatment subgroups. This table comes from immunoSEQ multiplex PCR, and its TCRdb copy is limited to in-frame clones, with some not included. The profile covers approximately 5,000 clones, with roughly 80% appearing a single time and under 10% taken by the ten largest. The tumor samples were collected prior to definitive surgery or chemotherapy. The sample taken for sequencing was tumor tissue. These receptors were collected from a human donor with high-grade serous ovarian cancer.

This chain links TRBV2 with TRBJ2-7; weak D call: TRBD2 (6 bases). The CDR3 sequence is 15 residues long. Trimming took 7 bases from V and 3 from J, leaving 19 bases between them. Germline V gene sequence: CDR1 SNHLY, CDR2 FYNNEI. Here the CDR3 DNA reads TGTGCCAGCAAGGAGGGACGCCACGCGATCTACGAGCAGTACTTC. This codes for CASKEGRHAIYEQYF. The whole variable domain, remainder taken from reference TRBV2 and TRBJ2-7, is EPEVTQTPSHQVTQMGQEVILRCVPISNHLYFYWYRQILGQKVEFLVSFYNNEISEKSEIFDDQFSVERPDGSNFTLKIRSTKLEDSAMYFCASKEGRHAIYEQYFGPGTRLTVT.

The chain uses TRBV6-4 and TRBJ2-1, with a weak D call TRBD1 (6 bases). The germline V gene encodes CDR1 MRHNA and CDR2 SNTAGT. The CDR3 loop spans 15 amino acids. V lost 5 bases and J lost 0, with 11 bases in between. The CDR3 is CASSWDTSSYNEQFF. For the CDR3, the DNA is TGTGCCAGCAGTTGGGACACGAGCTCCTACAATGAGCAGTTCTTC.

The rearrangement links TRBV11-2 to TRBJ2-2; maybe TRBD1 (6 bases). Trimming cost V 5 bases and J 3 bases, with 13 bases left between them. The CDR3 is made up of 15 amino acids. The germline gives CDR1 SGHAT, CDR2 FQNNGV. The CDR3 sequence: CASSVTGSDTGELFF. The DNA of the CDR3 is TGTGCCAGCAGCGTCACAGGGTCGGACACCGGGGAGCTGTTTTTT.

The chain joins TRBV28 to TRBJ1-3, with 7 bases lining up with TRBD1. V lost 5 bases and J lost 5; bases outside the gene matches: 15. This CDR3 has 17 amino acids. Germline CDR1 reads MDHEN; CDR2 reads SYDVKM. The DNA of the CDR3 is TGTGCCAGCAGTCCCCCTTACCTGACAGGGAGGAGAAACACCATATATTTT. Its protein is CASSPPYLTGRRNTIYF.

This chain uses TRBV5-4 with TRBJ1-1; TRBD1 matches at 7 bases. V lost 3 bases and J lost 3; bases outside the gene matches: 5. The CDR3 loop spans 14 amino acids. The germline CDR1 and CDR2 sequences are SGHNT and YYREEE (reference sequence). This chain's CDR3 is CASSSIRGYTEAFF. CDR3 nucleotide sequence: TGTGCCAGCAGCTCGATCAGGGGGTACACTGAAGCTTTCTTT.

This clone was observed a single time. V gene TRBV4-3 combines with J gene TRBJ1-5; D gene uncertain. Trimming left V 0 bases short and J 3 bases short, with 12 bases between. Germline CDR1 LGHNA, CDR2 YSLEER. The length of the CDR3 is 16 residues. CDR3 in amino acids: CASSQEFRAANQPQHF. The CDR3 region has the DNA TGCGCCAGCAGCCAAGAATTTAGGGCAGCCAATCAGCCCCAGCATTTT.

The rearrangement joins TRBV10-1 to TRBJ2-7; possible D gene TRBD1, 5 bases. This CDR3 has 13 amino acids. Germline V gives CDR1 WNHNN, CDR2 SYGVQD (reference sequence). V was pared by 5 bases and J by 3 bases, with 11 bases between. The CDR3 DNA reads TGCGCCAGCAGTCAAGGCAGGGACTACGAGCAGTACTTC. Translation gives CASSQGRDYEQYF.

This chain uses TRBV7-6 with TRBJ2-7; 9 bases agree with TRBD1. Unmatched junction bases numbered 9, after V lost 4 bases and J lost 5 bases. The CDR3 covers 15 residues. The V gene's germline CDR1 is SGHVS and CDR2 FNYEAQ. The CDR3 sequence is CASSWGGQGADEQYF. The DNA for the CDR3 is TGTGCCAGCAGCTGGGGGGGACAGGGAGCCGACGAGCAGTACTTC. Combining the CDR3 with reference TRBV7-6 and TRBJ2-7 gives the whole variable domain GAGVSQSPRYKVTKRGQDVALRCDPISGHVSLYWYRQALGQGPEFLTYFNYEAQQDKSGLPNDRFSAERPEGSISTLTIQRTEQRDSAMYRCASSWGGQGADEQYFGPGTRLTVT.

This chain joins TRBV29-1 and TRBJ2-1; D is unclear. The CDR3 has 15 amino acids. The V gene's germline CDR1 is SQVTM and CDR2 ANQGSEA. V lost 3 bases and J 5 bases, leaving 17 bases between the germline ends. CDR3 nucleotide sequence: TGCAGCGTTGAGTTGTATTTGGGCTCTAACAATGAGCAGTTCTTC. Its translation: CSVELYLGSNNEQFF.

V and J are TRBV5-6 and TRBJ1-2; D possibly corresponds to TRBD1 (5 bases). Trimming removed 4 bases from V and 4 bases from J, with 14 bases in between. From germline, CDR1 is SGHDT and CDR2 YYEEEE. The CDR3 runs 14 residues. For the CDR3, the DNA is TGTGCCAGCAGCCCCAGGGTCTCGGGCTATGGCTACACCTTC. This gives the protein CASSPRVSGYGYTF. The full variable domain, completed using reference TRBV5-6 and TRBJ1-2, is DAGVTQSPTHLIKTRGQQVTLRCSPKSGHDTVSWYQQALGQGPQFIFQYYEEEERQRGNFPDRFSGHQFPNYSSELNVNALLLGDSALYLCASSPRVSGYGYTFGSGTRLTVV.

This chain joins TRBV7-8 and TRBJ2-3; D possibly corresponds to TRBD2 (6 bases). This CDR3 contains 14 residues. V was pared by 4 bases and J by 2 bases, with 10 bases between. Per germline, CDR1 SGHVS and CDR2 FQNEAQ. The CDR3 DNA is TGTGCCAGCAGCTGGGACTTATTCACAGATACGCAGTATTTT. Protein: CASSWDLFTDTQYF.

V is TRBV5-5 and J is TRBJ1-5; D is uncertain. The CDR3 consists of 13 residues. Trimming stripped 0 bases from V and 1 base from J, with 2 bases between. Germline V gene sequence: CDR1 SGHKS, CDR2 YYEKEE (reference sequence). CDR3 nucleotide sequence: TGTGCCAGCAGCTTGGGCAGCAATCAGCCCCAGCATTTT. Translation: CASSLGSNQPQHF. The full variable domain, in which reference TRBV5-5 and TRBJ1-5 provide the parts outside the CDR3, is DAGVTQSPTHLIKTRGQQVTLRCSPISGHKSVSWYQQVLGQGPQFIFQYYEKEERGRGNFPDRFSARQFPNYSSELNVNALLLGDSALYLCASSLGSNQPQHFGDGTRLSIL.

Here the CDR3 reads CASSLEQVRSEGTF. The CDR3 coding sequence is TGTGCCAGCAGCTTGGAACAGGTCCGCAGCGAGGGAACCTTC. V is TRBV5-6 and J is TRBJ1-2; weak D call: TRBD1 (5 bases). The CDR3 is made up of 14 amino acids. The V end was cut by 0 bases, the J end by 14 bases, with 20 bases between. Germline CDR1 reads SGHDT; CDR2 reads YYEEEE.

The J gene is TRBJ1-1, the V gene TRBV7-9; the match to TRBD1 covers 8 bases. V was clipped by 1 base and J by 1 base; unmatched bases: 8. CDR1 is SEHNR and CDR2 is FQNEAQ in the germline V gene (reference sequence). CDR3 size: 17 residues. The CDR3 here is CASSLGWTGYRNTEAFF. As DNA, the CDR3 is TGTGCCAGCAGCTTAGGCTGGACAGGGTACCGGAACACTGAAGCTTTCTTT.

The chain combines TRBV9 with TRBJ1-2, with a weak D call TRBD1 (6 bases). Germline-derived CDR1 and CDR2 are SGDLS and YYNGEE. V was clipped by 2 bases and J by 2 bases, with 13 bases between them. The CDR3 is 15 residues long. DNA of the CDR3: TGTGCCAGCAGCGTTGCGGACAGACGAAACTATGGCTACACCTTC. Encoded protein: CASSVADRRNYGYTF.

The CDR3 loop is CASSLGPGGSPQHF. CDR3 DNA sequence: TGTGCCAGCAGCTTGGGGCCAGGGGGGTCGCCCCAGCATTTT. This rearrangement joins TRBV5-4 to TRBJ1-5, with TRBD1 identical over 7 bases. The germline CDR1 and CDR2 sequences are SGHNT and YYREEE (reference sequence). V lost 0 bases, J lost 9 bases, and 6 bases stayed unmatched. The CDR3 is made up of 14 amino acids.

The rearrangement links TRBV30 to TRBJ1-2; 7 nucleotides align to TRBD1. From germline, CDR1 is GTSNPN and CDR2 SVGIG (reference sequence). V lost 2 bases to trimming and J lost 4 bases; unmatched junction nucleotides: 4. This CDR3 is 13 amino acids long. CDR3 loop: CAWSQQGFYGYTF. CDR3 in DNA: TGTGCCTGGAGTCAACAGGGGTTCTATGGCTACACCTTC. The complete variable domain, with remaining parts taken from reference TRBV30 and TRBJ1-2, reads SQTIHQWPATLVQPVGSPLSLECTVEGTSNPNLYWYRQAAGRGLQLLFYSVGIGQISSEVPQNLSASRPQDRQFILSSKKLLLSDSGFYLCAWSQQGFYGYTFGSGTRLTVV.

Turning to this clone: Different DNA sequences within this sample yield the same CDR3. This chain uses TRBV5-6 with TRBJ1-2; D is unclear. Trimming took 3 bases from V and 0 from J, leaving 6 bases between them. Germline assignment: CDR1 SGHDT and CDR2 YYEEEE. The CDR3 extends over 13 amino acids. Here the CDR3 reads CASSSGPNYGYTF. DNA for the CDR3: TGTGCCAGCAGCTCCGGCCCTAACTATGGCTACACCTTC.

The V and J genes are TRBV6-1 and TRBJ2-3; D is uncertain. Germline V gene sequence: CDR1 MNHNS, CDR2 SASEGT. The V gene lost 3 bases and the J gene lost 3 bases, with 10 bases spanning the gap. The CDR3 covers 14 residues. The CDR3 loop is CASSDPELTDTQYF. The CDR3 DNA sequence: TGTGCCAGCAGTGACCCAGAATTAACAGATACGCAGTATTTT.